This paragraph covers one T cell receptor (beta chain) sequence. Its antigen remains unidentified. Base qualities are not provided; no much larger clone lies one nucleotide away. Receptors were amplified or captured by the immunoSEQ multiplex PCR assay. The original pipeline was this. A statistical classification framework was built for diagnosing cytomegalovirus status from the catalog of TCR beta chain sequences. The table was pulled from immuneACCESS by TCRdb, which kept in-frame rearrangements only. Such tables lose some clones; where checked, under half of the loss comes from unresolved V genes, and the rest has no known cause. The V and J calls and clone size are taken from that table; D and trimming were inferred from the DNA. The table for this sample lists 55,000 to 80,000 clones; approximately 95% of them were counted only once. Around 3.2% of the sample comes from the top ten. These data belong to a study of cytomegalovirus exposure and HLA in healthy donors (dated by TCRdb to 2016 to 2017). Regarding the research as a whole: According to a later analysis, one platform produced both the 100 to 150 validation repertoires and the 550 to 800 repertoires of the first cohort. The aim of the study was to test whether cataloging public T cell receptors could identify signatures of past pathogen exposure. In addition to the first cohort of several hundred subjects, a separate validation cohort of approximately 130 different subjects was used. High-throughput TCR immunosequencing, statistical association of individual TCRs with disease status, and machine learning were combined to predict cytomegalovirus infection status. Here is what the overall study found, with its caveats: A later analysis lacked HLA typing for the validation cohort, so it scored co-occurrence in that cohort across all 110 or so repertoires. In both the original and validation cohorts, the classifier was reported to diagnose cytomegalovirus status with high specificity and sensitivity. The study listed around 160 TCR beta chains as associated with cytomegalovirus. Of the cluster scores, 94% were above 0 in a later analysis, which found that TCRs clustered in the first cohort also tended to co-occur in the approximately 130 validation repertoires. While some public TCRs were present in many individuals, most TCR sequences turned up only very rarely across donors. In vitro tests confirmed that a few of the cytomegalovirus-associated TCR beta chains recognize cytomegalovirus antigens. It was suggested by the authors that the approach could potentially be generalized to other disease states and immunological phenotypes.

Donors formed part of the validation cohort, which comprised fewer than 150 subjects and was distinct from the first cohort of over 500 subjects. The CDR3 contains 14 residues, cysteine and phenylalanine counted. This entry keeps only the CDR3 DNA: 42 bases, framed from base 1. The junction carries 15 bases between V and J, which are trimmed by 4 bases and 6 bases respectively. In the germline V gene, CDR1 corresponds to MDHEN and CDR2 to SYDVKM. The sequencing input was PBMCs. The chain was built from TRBV28 and TRBJ1-1, with a tentative D gene TRBD1 over 6 matching bases. The source of this sequence is a man aged 18 to 35 in good health and CMV-seronegative. In nucleotide form, the sequence is TGTGCCAGCAGTTCCTTCAGGGGTGGGGCTGAAGCTTTCTTT. Translated, it gives CASSSFRGGAEAFF.